One and the same sample provided the 3 T cell receptor beta chains below, sequenced in a study of glioma-infiltrating T cells after dendritic cell vaccination. The sample's time point: after dendritic cell vaccination, including at tumor progression/relapse. Assay used: immunoSEQ multiplex PCR; TCRdb lists only in-frame clones, some missing. The repertoire consists of around 90,000 clones, with roughly 77% occurring once and the leading ten covering approximately 2.1%. This material consisted of blood, taken after dendritic cell vaccination. The receptors derive from a human donor with glioblastoma.

This clone came up once. The chain carries TRBV15 and TRBJ1-3; 8 positions agree with TRBD1. The CDR3 is made up of 18 amino acids. Germline assignment: CDR1 LNHNV and CDR2 YYDKDF (reference sequence). Trimming took 2 bases from V and 1 from J; bases not matched to a gene: 10. CDR3 region: CATSRTIDRGRSGNTIYF. DNA of the CDR3: TGTGCCACCAGCAGAACGATCGACAGGGGAAGGTCTGGAAACACCATATATTTT.

The V gene is TRBV9, the J gene TRBJ2-2; 10 positions agree with TRBD2. Germline CDR1 SGDLS, CDR2 YYNGEE. This CDR3 is built from 19 residues. V trimming: 0 bases; J trimming: 1 base; junction bases outside the gene matches: 9. CDR3 protein: CASSVASPSGSLNTGELFF. CDR3 in DNA: TGTGCCAGCAGCGTAGCTTCCCCTAGCGGGAGTTTGAACACCGGGGAGCTGTTTTTT.

The rearrangement links TRBV4-1 to TRBJ1-2; D possibly corresponds to TRBD1 (5 bases). CDR3 length: 16 residues. The germline V and J ends were trimmed by 3 bases and 4 bases, with 18 bases remaining between them. The V gene's germline CDR1 is MGHRA and CDR2 YSYEKL. The CDR3 protein is CASSQRTPIDPYGYTF. The CDR3 nucleotides are TGCGCCAGCAGCCAGAGGACACCAATAGACCCCTATGGCTACACCTTC.